This T cell receptor (beta chain) was sequenced for a study of cytomegalovirus exposure and HLA in healthy donors. In the study overall: HLA-typed donors contributed 65 million to 95 million unique TCRs, which were held in an early data release. Broader study findings: Available immune exposure information was restricted to CMV serostatus only. The CMV antigen specificity of three CMV-associated chains was confirmed through in vitro analysis.

In the PCR, 60 Vbeta and 13 Jbeta primers were used. Sequencing was performed with immunoSEQ multiplex PCR; in TCRdb, only in-frame clones are kept and a portion is missing. Found here are roughly 150,000 clones, more than 65% of them singletons; the top ten hold about 1.5%. This clone showed up just once. The antigen remains unidentified. The V segment lost 10 bases and the J segment 8 bases; nucleotides outside the gene matches: 9. In germline, CDR1 is SEHNR, CDR2 FQNEAQ (reference sequence). The CDR3 is 12 amino acids. The sample was PBMCs. This chain connects TRBV7-9 to TRBJ1-1; 8 positions match TRBD1. The receptor was isolated from a woman aged 25 to 45 in good health and CMV-seronegative. The CDR3 sequence is CATGSGTGEAFF. The CDR3 DNA is TGTGCCACCGGCTCCGGGACAGGCGAAGCTTTCTTT.